A single sample gave rise to the 2 T cell receptor beta chains below, sequenced in a study of T-cell reconstitution after alpha-beta-depleted transplantation in children. A library of TCRbeta sequences, prepared with unique molecular identifiers, was generated. In TCRdb, the PCR reads were re-called with MiXCR into one record per CDR3 protein. The sample gives 250,000 to 400,000 distinct CDR3 sequences, around 25% of which show up once; approximately 9.9% is in the top ten. The material sequenced was PBMCs, mostly from graft donor cells, taken 180 days after TCRalphabeta/CD19-depleted stem cell transplant. The receptors stem from a male patient aged 5 to 17 who had a stem cell transplant for acute lymphoblastic leukemia, so the T cells may come from the graft donor.

This chain connects TRBV5-1 to TRBJ2-3, with a possible D match to TRBD2 (5 bases). Trimming removed 0 bases at V and 6 bases at J, with 17 bases between. The CDR3 is 16 residues long. CDR1 is SGHRS and CDR2 is YFSETQ in the germline V gene. In DNA form, the CDR3 reads TGCGCCAGCAGCTTGGGGGTAATACGGGATCTGGATACGCAGTATTTT. Translated: CASSLGVIRDLDTQYF. The variable domain in full, with the rest retrieved from reference TRBV5-1 and TRBJ2-3, is KAGVTQTPRYLIKTRGQQVTLSCSPISGHRSVSWYQQTPGQGLQFLFEYFSETQRNKGNFPGRFSGRQFSNSRSEMNVSTLELGDSALYLCASSLGVIRDLDTQYFGPGTRLTVL.

This clonotype was detected a few times. The CDR3 bases are TGCAGTGCTAGAGAGGGACTAGCGGGAGTCATTACTGAGCAGTTCTTC. Translation gives CSAREGLAGVITEQFF. This chain connects TRBV20-1 to TRBJ2-1; TRBD2 matches at 14 bases. The CDR3 is 16 residues long. Trimming took 0 bases from V and 9 from J; bases not matched to a gene: 7. Per germline, CDR1 DFQATT and CDR2 SNEGSKA (reference sequence).